The 28 T cell receptor beta chains below come from one sample, sequenced in a study of blood T cells in healthy people across ages. A sample-barcoded 5' primer and a J-beta primer mix were used in a second PCR of roughly 6 to 11 cycles. Via MiXCR, TCRdb re-called the 5' RACE reads, giving one row per CDR3 protein. The data show 2 million or so distinct CDR3 sequences, around 48% seen once. Material: blood. The receptor set was obtained from a woman in her thirties or forties in good health.

The chain links TRBV20-1 to TRBJ2-7; TRBD1 agrees at 9 bases. Per the germline V gene, CDR1 is DFQATT and CDR2 is SNEGSKA (reference sequence). V shed 0 bases, J shed 4 bases, and the junction held 10 bases outside the gene matches. The CDR3 covers 16 residues. CDR3 in amino acids: CSARDRAGQGPYEQYF. For the CDR3, the DNA is TGCAGTGCTAGAGATAGGGCGGGACAGGGCCCATACGAGCAGTACTTC.

The chain carries TRBV28 and TRBJ1-2; 7 bases are shared with TRBD1. V lost 8 bases and J lost 6; bases outside the gene matches: 15. The CDR3 consists of 15 residues. Germline loops: CDR1 MDHEN, CDR2 SYDVKM. CDR3 region: CASHLRPDREDGYTF. The CDR3 DNA reads TGTGCCAGCCACTTAAGGCCCGACAGGGAAGATGGCTACACCTTC.

The genes are TRBV7-2 and TRBJ1-1; TRBD1 might be the D (6 bases). CDR3 length: 14 amino acids. V lost 5 bases, J lost 4 bases, and 14 bases lay in between. CDR1 is SGHTA, CDR2 FQGNSA, per germline. CDR3 DNA: TGTGCCAGCAGCGTCTCAGACAGGTTCACTGAAGCTTTCTTT. This encodes CASSVSDRFTEAFF.

The V gene is TRBV7-9, the J gene TRBJ1-6; no clear D. CDR1 and CDR2 from the germline V gene are SEHNR and FQNEAQ (reference sequence). The V gene lost 4 bases and the J gene lost 10 bases, with 14 bases spanning the gap. The CDR3 is 14 residues long. Here the CDR3 reads CASSSDFPRSPLHF. The DNA of the CDR3 is TGTGCCAGCAGCTCGGACTTTCCTCGGTCACCCCTCCACTTT. Full variable domain (remainder filled in from reference TRBV7-9 and TRBJ1-6): DTGVSQNPRHKITKRGQNVTFRCDPISEHNRLYWYRQTLGQGPEFLTYFQNEAQLEKSRLLSDRFSAERPKGSFSTLEIQRTEQGDSAMYLCASSSDFPRSPLHFGNGTRLTVT.

This clonotype occurred a few times. The chain couples TRBV7-8 to TRBJ2-1; D gene ambiguous. V lost 1 base, J lost 6 bases, and 31 bases lay in between. This CDR3 spans 21 amino acids. Germline-derived CDR1 and CDR2 are SGHVS and FQNEAQ. The CDR3, as DNA: TGTGCCAGCAGCTTAGGATTTTGGCAGGCCGAGAATGTGGATAGACGCAATGAGCAGTTCTTC. The encoded protein is CASSLGFWQAENVDRRNEQFF.

Only a few counts were recorded for this clonotype. The CDR3 nucleotides are TGCGCCAGCAGCCAAGATACCCTGGAAAAACTGTTTTTT. Translating gives CASSQDTLEKLFF. This chain connects TRBV4-3 to TRBJ1-4; unclear D gene. CDR1 and CDR2 (germline): LGHNA, YSLEER. Trimming pared 0 bases from V and 8 bases from J, leaving 7 bases between. The CDR3 runs 13 residues.

The J gene is TRBJ2-7, the V gene TRBV6-6; 7 bases fit TRBD1. CDR3 length: 15 residues. CDR1 and CDR2 from the germline V gene are MNHNY and SVGAGI (reference sequence). Trimming took 4 bases from V and 5 from J; bases not matched to a gene: 11. The chain's CDR3 is CASSSLEGARNEQYF. The CDR3 DNA follows: TGTGCCAGCAGTTCCCTTGAGGGGGCGCGGAACGAGCAGTACTTC.

The rearrangement links TRBV28 to TRBJ2-1, with 11 bases aligning to TRBD2. The CDR3 sequence is 16 residues long. The junction had 11 bases not matched to a gene; V was cut back by 6 bases and J by 7 bases. The germline V gene has CDR1 MDHEN and CDR2 SYDVKM. The CDR3 nucleotides read TGTGCCAGCAGCACTCCGACTAGCGGGGCCAGGAATGAGCAGTTCTTC. The encoded protein is CASSTPTSGARNEQFF.

The rearrangement uses TRBV5-1 and TRBJ2-1; 8 nucleotides match TRBD2. V lost 4 bases, J lost 0 bases, and 6 bases stayed unmatched. This CDR3 region has 16 residues. Germline V gene lookup returns CDR1 SGHRS and CDR2 YFSETQ. The CDR3 nucleotides are TGCGCCAGCAGCCGACTAGCGCAAAGCTCCTACAATGAGCAGTTCTTC. Its protein is CASSRLAQSSYNEQFF.

The rearrangement uses TRBV16 and TRBJ1-5, with 8 bases lining up with TRBD1. Germline trimming cut 0 bases from V and 2 bases from J; bases unmatched to any gene: 3. This CDR3 spans 16 amino acids. From germline, CDR1 is KGHSY and CDR2 FQNENV. CDR3 nucleotide sequence: TGTGCCAGCAGCCAATCGACAGGGGTTGGCAATCAGCCCCAGCATTTT. Amino acid sequence: CASSQSTGVGNQPQHF.

The rearrangement uses TRBV27 and TRBJ2-6; TRBD1 aligns across 8 bases. V shed 6 bases and J 0 bases; nucleotides not matched to a gene: 10. There are 18 residues in the CDR3. Germline V CDR1 and CDR2: MNHEY, SMNVEV (reference sequence). CDR3 nucleotides: TGTGCCAGCAGAGCTGAGGGACAGGCCTTCTCTGGGGCCAACGTCCTGACTTTC. Protein product: CASRAEGQAFSGANVLTF.

The table lists this clonotype with a few counts. The chain employs TRBV7-9 and TRBJ2-5; 7 positions match TRBD1. The J call may be faulty, since TRBJ2-7 better matches the DNA end. Germline CDR1 SEHNR, CDR2 FQNEAQ (reference sequence). The CDR3 has 11 amino acids. In nucleotides, the CDR3 is TGTGCCAGCCAAACAGGGGACGAGCAGTACTTC. Protein product: CASQTGDEQYF.

This clonotype has a single count. The CDR3 is CASSGSPGKTQYF. The DNA for the CDR3 is TGTGCCAGCAGTGGGTCCCCGGGAAAGACCCAGTACTTC. V usage is TRBV2 and J usage is TRBJ2-7; perhaps TRBD2 as D (5 bases). The J call is uncertain, as TRBJ2-5 better fits the DNA end. CDR3 length equals 13 residues. Germline CDR1 and CDR2: SNHLY and FYNNEI.

The chain has TRBV11-2 and TRBJ2-1, with 7 bases aligning to TRBD2. The J call may be wrong; the DNA end is better matched by TRBJ2-7. The germline V gene encodes CDR1 SGHAT and CDR2 FQNNGV. The CDR3 extends over 14 amino acids. The CDR3 protein is CASSLRAGVYEQYF. The CDR3 DNA is TGTGCCAGCAGCTTACGGGCGGGGGTATATGAGCAGTACTTC.

The chain combines TRBV9 with TRBJ2-1; 10 positions match TRBD2. The V gene's germline CDR1 is SGDLS and CDR2 YYNGEE. This CDR3 has 14 amino acids. After removal of 6 bases from V and 7 bases from J, the junction contained 7 bases not matched to a gene. The CDR3 DNA reads TGTGCCAGCAACCCTAGCGGGGGCAAAAATGAGCAGTTCTTC. Its translation: CASNPSGGKNEQFF.

This chain connects TRBV6-5 to TRBJ2-5, with D possibly TRBD2 on 6 matching bases. The J call may be faulty, since TRBJ2-7 better matches the DNA end. In germline, CDR1 is MNHEY, CDR2 SVGAGI. CDR3 length equals 13 residues. CDR3 in amino acids: CASSDLRGHEQYF. The CDR3 bases are TGTGCCAGCAGTGACTTGCGGGGCCACGAGCAGTACTTC.

In this sample, this clonotype turned up a few times. The DNA for the CDR3 is TGTGCCAGCAGTCTCTTTGGGGACAGGGGCAACGAGCAGTACTTC. Protein product: CASSLFGDRGNEQYF. The chain employs TRBV28 and TRBJ2-7; 10 positions match TRBD1. The CDR3 runs to 15 residues. Trimming removed 5 bases from V and 5 bases from J; junction bases left unmatched: 9. Germline CDR1 reads MDHEN; CDR2 reads SYDVKM.

This clonotype was recorded a few times. The rearrangement uses TRBV5-1 and TRBJ2-3, with 7 bases lining up with TRBD1. In germline, CDR1 is SGHRS, CDR2 YFSETQ. With V trimmed by 0 bases and J by 5 bases, 3 bases remained unmatched. CDR3 length: 14 residues. The CDR3 sequence: CASSLGTGIDTQYF. CDR3 in DNA: TGCGCCAGCAGCTTGGGGACAGGAATAGATACGCAGTATTTT.

The chain employs TRBV14 and TRBJ2-5, with D perhaps TRBD1 (6 bases). V was trimmed by 0 bases and J by 1 base, leaving 15 bases between them. The CDR3 loop spans 17 amino acids. Germline V gene lookup returns CDR1 SGHDN and CDR2 FVKESK. This CDR3 is CASSQDWDQTGQETQYF. For the CDR3, the DNA is TGTGCCAGCAGCCAAGATTGGGATCAGACAGGCCAAGAGACCCAGTACTTC. The whole variable domain, filled in from reference TRBV14 and TRBJ2-5, reads EAGVTQFPSHSVIEKGQTVTLRCDPISGHDNLYWYRRVMGKEIKFLLHFVKESKQDESGMPNNRFLAERTGGTYSTLKVQPAELEDSGVYFCASSQDWDQTGQETQYFGPGTRLLVL.

This clonotype was seen more than once but under ten times. This sequence joins TRBV7-2 and TRBJ2-4; the D gene is possibly TRBD2 (5 bases). Judging by the DNA end, TRBJ2-5 fits better; the J call may be wrong. CDR1 SGHTA and CDR2 FQGNSA come from the germline V gene. This CDR3 region has 14 residues. The CDR3 protein is CASSLSRESETQYF. The CDR3 DNA reads as TGTGCCAGCAGCTTAAGTAGGGAGAGTGAGACCCAGTACTTC.

The chain couples TRBV27 to TRBJ1-6, with 9 bases matching TRBD1. The CDR3 covers 15 residues. From germline, CDR1 is MNHEY and CDR2 SMNVEV (reference sequence). After removal of 4 bases from V and 5 bases from J, the junction contained 3 bases not matched to a gene. CDR3 protein: CASSYRGQNNSPLHF. The CDR3 DNA is TGTGCCAGCAGTTACAGGGGGCAGAATAATTCACCCCTCCACTTT.

J is TRBJ2-7 and V is TRBV24-1; 7 bases are a match to TRBD1. The CDR3 spans 15 residues. Unmatched junction bases numbered 7, after V lost 4 bases and J lost 2 bases. CDR1 and CDR2 from the germline V gene are KGHDR and SFDVKD. The CDR3 DNA sequence: TGTGCCACCAGTGAAGCCGGGACAGCCGCCTACGAGCAGTACTTC. It is translated as CATSEAGTAAYEQYF.

In this sample, this clonotype turned up a few times. A read error is possible here, since a much larger clone lies one base away. In DNA form, the CDR3 reads TGTGCCAGCAGTATCCTAGGGGCAGATACGCAGTATTTT. Its translation: CASSILGADTQYF. The chain recombines TRBV12-3 or TRBV12-4 with TRBJ2-3; the D gene is possibly TRBD1 (5 bases). There are 13 residues in the CDR3. Trimming left V 5 bases short and J 4 bases short, with 10 bases between.

The gene calls are TRBV27 and TRBJ2-5; TRBD1 or TRBD2 may be the D gene (5 bases each). CDR1 and CDR2 from the germline V gene are MNHEY and SMNVEV (reference sequence). Trimming shortened V by 5 bases and J by 5 bases, and 15 bases separated the two germline ends. This CDR3 is 14 amino acids long. CDR3 sequence (DNA): TGTGCCAGCAGTAATCGGGGCCTTCGGGAGACCCAGTACTTC. It codes for CASSNRGLRETQYF.

This clonotype was found a few times. The chain joins TRBV4-1 to TRBJ2-6; 8 positions match TRBD1. The CDR3 runs 17 residues. Germline V CDR1 and CDR2: MGHRA, YSYEKL. Germline trimming cut 1 base from V and 4 bases from J; bases unmatched to any gene: 6. The CDR3 reads CASSQAPGGSGANVLTF. The CDR3, as DNA: TGCGCCAGCAGCCAAGCACCAGGGGGCTCAGGGGCCAACGTCCTGACTTTC.

As DNA, the CDR3 is TGTGCCAGCAGCTCAGGACGGTTAGGCCACTCACCCCTCCACTTT. It specifies CASSSGRLGHSPLHF. This chain connects TRBV7-2 to TRBJ1-6; D is undetermined. The germline V and J ends were trimmed by 4 bases and 10 bases, with 17 bases remaining between them. CDR3 size: 15 residues. Germline CDR1 is SGHTA and CDR2 is FQGNSA.

The chain links TRBV7-9 to TRBJ1-2; perhaps TRBD1 as D (5 bases). The CDR3 covers 15 residues. Germline lookup yields CDR1 SEHNR and CDR2 FQNEAQ (reference sequence). V lost 1 base and J lost 3, with 12 bases in between. CDR3 loop: CASSLGVGVYYGYTF. Here the CDR3 DNA reads TGTGCCAGCAGCTTAGGGGTAGGGGTATACTATGGCTACACCTTC.

This clonotype was counted a few times. The chain joins TRBV4-1 to TRBJ2-1, with D maybe TRBD1 (5 bases). This CDR3 region has 15 residues. The V and J ends lost 0 bases and 2 bases respectively, with 8 bases between them. Germline V lookup: CDR1 MGHRA, CDR2 YSYEKL. CDR3 in amino acids: CASSQDRGAYNEQFF. CDR3 in DNA: TGCGCCAGCAGCCAAGATAGGGGCGCCTACAATGAGCAGTTCTTC.